The 27 T cell receptor beta chains below all came from one sample that was sequenced in a study of cytomegalovirus exposure and HLA in healthy donors (dated by TCRdb to 2015 to 2018). The library was obtained by the immunoSEQ multiplex PCR assay. For the multiplex PCR, a mixture combining 60 forward primers for TCR Vbeta segments and 13 reverse primers for TCR Jbeta segments was used. TCRdb took this table from immuneACCESS and kept in-frame rearrangements with V and J called. Such tables lack part of the clones; where checked against another copy, unresolved V genes explain under half of the gap, and the rest is unexplained. This sample is represented by roughly 100,000 clones; just under 80% of them were singletons. The ten largest clones represent 1% to 1.5% of the sample. Sequences were obtained from PBMCs. The receptors were sampled from a man younger than 45 in good health and CMV-seronegative.

The rearrangement joins TRBV4-3 to TRBJ2-5; 10 bases agree with TRBD2. The germline CDR1 and CDR2 sequences are LGHNA and YSLEER. The CDR3 sequence is 20 residues long. Trimming at V came to 4 bases and at J to 1 base, leaving 18 bases not matched to a gene. The CDR3 DNA reads as TGCGCCAGCAGCCTTGGAAGCAGCGGGAGGGCCAAGGGGGTCCAAGAGACCCAGTACTTC. Translating it yields CASSLGSSGRAKGVQETQYF.

The chain is built from TRBV4-2 and TRBJ2-5; possible D gene TRBD2, 5 bases. CDR1 and CDR2 from the germline V gene are LGHNA and YNFKEQ. The CDR3 extends over 14 amino acids. V was shortened by 0 bases and J by 4 bases, with 9 bases between the two germline ends. The CDR3 sequence is CASSQDRAGETQYF. DNA of the CDR3: TGTGCCAGCAGCCAAGATCGGGCGGGAGAGACCCAGTACTTC.

This chain connects TRBV10-2 to TRBJ1-1, with 7 positions matching TRBD1. Germline CDR1 is WSHSY and CDR2 is SAAADI. Losses at the gene ends were 3 bases for V and 3 bases for J; bases not matched to a gene: 7. The CDR3 consists of 15 residues. The chain's CDR3 is CASSEEGDRYTEAFF. The DNA of the CDR3 is TGCGCCAGCAGTGAAGAAGGGGACAGATACACTGAAGCTTTCTTT.

The rearrangement joins TRBV9 to TRBJ1-4, with a tentative D call TRBD1 (6 bases). Trimming pared 3 bases from V and 5 bases from J, leaving 14 bases between. The V gene's germline CDR1 is SGDLS and CDR2 YYNGEE. The CDR3 runs 15 residues. The CDR3 sequence is CASSGTGSGNEKLFF. The CDR3 DNA reads TGTGCCAGCAGCGGAACAGGGTCGGGAAATGAAAAACTGTTTTTT.

The gene calls are TRBV5-1 and TRBJ2-3, with D perhaps matching TRBD2 (6 bases). There are 16 residues in the CDR3. V was cut by 0 bases and J by 2 bases, with 13 bases left in between. Looked up from germline, CDR1 is SGHRS and CDR2 is YFSETQ. In nucleotides, the CDR3 is TGCGCCAGCAGCTTGGTCGGGAGCTCGGCCACAGATACGCAGTATTTT. Translation gives CASSLVGSSATDTQYF.

The chain employs TRBV5-1 and TRBJ2-2; D remains unclear. This CDR3 is 12 amino acids long. Trimming left V 4 bases short and J 5 bases short, with 6 bases between. Germline lookup yields CDR1 SGHRS and CDR2 YFSETQ. CDR3 sequence: CASSLATGELFF. CDR3 DNA sequence: TGCGCCAGCAGCCTGGCAACCGGGGAGCTGTTTTTT.

The V and J genes are TRBV27 and TRBJ2-2, with D tentatively TRBD1 (5 bases). Per germline, CDR1 MNHEY and CDR2 SMNVEV (reference sequence). There are 15 residues in the CDR3. V was clipped by 6 bases and J by 1 base, with 12 bases between them. The CDR3 is CASRLLGQNTGELFF. CDR3 coding DNA: TGTGCCAGCAGACTGTTAGGACAGAACACCGGGGAGCTGTTTTTT.

The chain is built from TRBV7-8 and TRBJ2-4; TRBD1 matches 7 bases. Trimming at V came to 5 bases and at J to 0 bases, leaving 7 bases not matched to a gene. This CDR3 comprises 16 residues. In germline, CDR1 is SGHVS, CDR2 FQNEAQ. In nucleotides, the CDR3 is TGTGCCAGCAGCGCTGACAGGGCAATAGCCAAAAACATTCAGTACTTC. This translates into CASSADRAIAKNIQYF.

V is TRBV5-1 and J is TRBJ2-3, with 9 bases matching TRBD1. Unmatched junction bases numbered 8, after V lost 7 bases and J lost 5 bases. This CDR3 spans 14 amino acids. CDR1 is SGHRS, CDR2 YFSETQ, per germline. The CDR3 nucleotides read TGCGCCAGCTCTCAACAGGGGGCTGGAGATACGCAGTATTTT. Its protein product is CASSQQGAGDTQYF. The complete variable domain, with remaining parts taken from reference TRBV5-1 and TRBJ2-3, reads KAGVTQTPRYLIKTRGQQVTLSCSPISGHRSVSWYQQTPGQGLQFLFEYFSETQRNKGNFPGRFSGRQFSNSRSEMNVSTLELGDSALYLCASSQQGAGDTQYFGPGTRLTVL.

The rearrangement uses TRBV18 and TRBJ2-1, with 11 bases lining up with TRBD2. J lost 10 bases, V lost 0 bases, and 5 bases had no gene match. The germline V gene has CDR1 KGHSH and CDR2 LQKENI. The CDR3 sequence is 15 residues long. CDR3 in DNA: TGTGCCAGCTCACCACCAGCTAGCGGGGGGCCGGAGCAGTTCTTC. Translating gives CASSPPASGGPEQFF.

This rearrangement joins TRBV7-2 to TRBJ2-5; 8 bases fit TRBD2. The CDR3 consists of 15 residues. Looked up from germline, CDR1 is SGHTA and CDR2 is FQGNSA. Losses at the gene ends were 2 bases for V and 5 bases for J; bases not matched to a gene: 7. Here the CDR3 DNA reads TGTGCCAGCAGCTTATGGGTAGCGGGGTGGGAGACCCAGTACTTC. Amino acid sequence: CASSLWVAGWETQYF.

V usage is TRBV10-1 and J usage is TRBJ2-2, with 14 bases that match TRBD2. Germline V gives CDR1 WNHNN, CDR2 SYGVQD (reference sequence). V shed 2 bases, J shed 3 bases, and the junction held 5 bases outside the gene matches. This CDR3 comprises 18 residues. CDR3 protein: CASSETGTSGSYTGELFF. CDR3 DNA sequence: TGCGCCAGCAGTGAGACGGGGACTAGCGGGAGCTACACCGGGGAGCTGTTTTTT.

This chain joins TRBV27 and TRBJ2-3, with TRBD1 matching 9 bases. Germline V lookup: CDR1 MNHEY, CDR2 SMNVEV (reference sequence). The CDR3 runs to 14 residues. V lost 3 bases to trimming and J lost 7 bases; unmatched junction nucleotides: 5. CDR3 sequence (DNA): TGTGCCAGCAGTTTCCGGGACAGGGTACATACGCAGTATTTT. It codes for CASSFRDRVHTQYF.

This chain connects TRBV27 to TRBJ2-1; 10 bases match TRBD2. The trim removed 8 bases at V and 2 bases at J, leaving 12 bases unmatched. Germline V gives CDR1 MNHEY, CDR2 SMNVEV (reference sequence). The CDR3 consists of 17 residues. CDR3 sequence: CASVRSGRAVPYNEQFF. As DNA, the CDR3 is TGTGCCAGCGTACGGAGCGGGAGGGCCGTCCCCTACAATGAGCAGTTCTTC.

This clone is a singleton in its sample. V is TRBV28 and J is TRBJ2-5; 8 positions agree with TRBD2. V was pared by 10 bases and J by 5 bases, with 6 bases of the junction left unmatched. The CDR3 totals 12 residues. Germline V gene sequence: CDR1 MDHEN, CDR2 SYDVKM. In DNA, the CDR3 is TGTGCCATCACGGGAGGGTTGGAGACCCAGTACTTC. Translating gives CAITGGLETQYF.

The V and J genes are TRBV27 and TRBJ2-7; D gene unclear. V was shortened by 2 bases and J by 0 bases, with 5 bases between the two germline ends. Germline CDR1 is MNHEY and CDR2 is SMNVEV (reference sequence). This CDR3 spans 13 amino acids. Written as DNA, the CDR3 is TGTGCCAGCAGTTTACAGTCCTCCTACGAGCAGTACTTC. Protein sequence: CASSLQSSYEQYF.

The chain carries TRBV5-1 and TRBJ2-7, with 7 bases fitting TRBD2. The CDR3 sequence is 14 residues long. The germline CDR1 and CDR2 sequences are SGHRS and YFSETQ. V was pared by 6 bases and J by 6 bases, with 12 bases of the junction left unmatched. DNA for the CDR3: TGCGCCAGCATGGGAGCGGGAATGACGGGCGAGCAGTACTTC. Amino acid sequence: CASMGAGMTGEQYF.

The V call is TRBV10-3, the J call TRBJ2-5, with 9 bases that match TRBD1. The germline V gene encodes CDR1 ENHRY and CDR2 SYGVKD. The CDR3 is made up of 16 amino acids. After removal of 6 bases from V and 4 bases from J, the junction contained 12 bases not matched to a gene. The CDR3 sequence is CAIRGLGQGWGETQYF. Written as DNA, the CDR3 is TGTGCCATCAGGGGGTTGGGACAGGGCTGGGGAGAGACCCAGTACTTC.

The J gene is TRBJ2-1, the V gene TRBV5-1; 7 bases line up with TRBD1. CDR3 size: 15 residues. V dropped 3 bases and J dropped 4; count of bases not matched to a gene: 7. Germline V gene data show CDR1 as SGHRS and CDR2 as YFSETQ. CDR3 coding DNA: TGCGCCAGCAGCTCCAGACAGGGACCATACAATGAGCAGTTCTTC. Translation gives CASSSRQGPYNEQFF.

This chain uses TRBV5-4 with TRBJ2-3, with D tentatively TRBD2 (6 bases). The germline V gene has CDR1 SGHNT and CDR2 YYREEE (reference sequence). The V and J ends lost 4 bases and 2 bases respectively, with 17 bases between them. This CDR3 is 16 amino acids long. The CDR3 coding sequence is TGTGCCAGCAGCCTAAGGGGCGGGGCCCTCACAGATACGCAGTATTTT. Translating it yields CASSLRGGALTDTQYF. The full variable domain, in which reference TRBV5-4 and TRBJ2-3 provide the parts outside the CDR3, is ETGVTQSPTHLIKTRGQQVTLRCSSQSGHNTVSWYQQALGQGPQFIFQYYREEENGRGNFPPRFSGLQFPNYSSELNVNALELDDSALYLCASSLRGGALTDTQYFGPGTRLTVL.

This chain uses TRBV28 with TRBJ2-7; 7 bases align to TRBD1. The CDR3 has 12 amino acids. From germline, CDR1 is MDHEN and CDR2 SYDVKM. Trimming took 6 bases from V and 2 from J; bases not matched to a gene: 1. CDR3 amino acids: CASRQGAYEQYF. CDR3 nucleotide sequence: TGTGCCAGCAGGCAGGGGGCCTACGAGCAGTACTTC.

This clone has a single count. The V call is TRBV7-2, the J call TRBJ2-7; 7 bases agree with TRBD1. With V trimmed by 5 bases and J by 3 bases, 7 bases remained unmatched. CDR1 is SGHTA, CDR2 FQGNSA, per germline. CDR3 length: 14 residues. DNA of the CDR3: TGTGCCAGCAGCCCGGGATGGACAGGCTACGAGCAGTACTTC. Protein: CASSPGWTGYEQYF.

The V call is TRBV19, the J call TRBJ2-2; D is undetermined. Germline-derived CDR1 and CDR2 are LNHDA and SQIVND (reference sequence). V was cut by 1 base and J by 1 base, with 4 bases left in between. The CDR3 totals 14 residues. CDR3 sequence (DNA): TGTGCCAGTAGTATAGGACAGAACACCGGGGAGCTGTTTTTT. It is translated as CASSIGQNTGELFF.

The chain links TRBV5-4 to TRBJ2-5; D uncertain. CDR1 and CDR2 from the germline V gene are SGHNT and YYREEE (reference sequence). Trimming removed 3 bases at V and 4 bases at J, with 10 bases between. This CDR3 has 13 amino acids. CDR3 sequence: CASSSPTRETQYF. CDR3 DNA sequence: TGTGCCAGCAGCTCGCCCACGAGAGAGACCCAGTACTTC.

J is TRBJ2-5 and V is TRBV9; D ambiguous. This CDR3 has 15 amino acids. Germline V gene data show CDR1 as SGDLS and CDR2 as YYNGEE. V was clipped by 1 base and J by 5 bases, with 15 bases between them. CDR3 DNA: TGTGCCAGCAGCGTAAGCCCTCTCCCCGGGGAGACCCAGTACTTC. Its protein is CASSVSPLPGETQYF.

The chain has TRBV7-9 and TRBJ2-1; 9 nucleotides align to TRBD2. This CDR3 is built from 16 residues. V was clipped by 3 bases and J by 7 bases; unmatched bases: 10. CDR1 and CDR2 from the germline V gene are SEHNR and FQNEAQ (reference sequence). CDR3 region: CASSFGGRGTLNEQFF. The CDR3 region has the DNA TGTGCCAGCAGCTTTGGCGGGAGGGGCACCTTGAATGAGCAGTTCTTC.

The rearrangement links TRBV11-2 to TRBJ2-1; 10 positions agree with TRBD2. V dropped 5 bases and J dropped 7; count of bases not matched to a gene: 14. This CDR3 is 17 amino acids long. Germline CDR1 SGHAT, CDR2 FQNNGV. CDR3 protein: CASSPLASTSGVNEQFF. The CDR3 DNA sequence: TGTGCCAGCAGCCCGCTCGCCTCCACTAGCGGGGTTAATGAGCAGTTCTTC.